This T cell receptor beta chain derives from a study of blood T cell repertoires in COVID-19. For the study at large: The cDNA or gDNA used as material had been derived from T cells, B-cell-depleted T cells, or PBMCs.

The V and J ends lost 0 bases and 5 bases respectively, with 30 bases between them. Germline lookup yields CDR1 SGDLS and CDR2 YYNGEE. This CDR3 is 21 amino acids long. Participant-reported clinical history was the basis for cohort assignment. Repertoires were generated with immunoSEQ multiplex PCR, while TCRdb's copy carries only in-frame clones and drops some. The profile shows 200,000 to 250,000 clones, roughly 88% of them singletons. The J gene is TRBJ2-1, the V gene TRBV9; tentative D call: TRBD1 (5 bases). This receptor was taken from a woman aged 40-49 years with acute COVID-19. Sequencing used PBMCs or T cells enriched from blood (not recorded which). CDR3 in DNA: TGTGCCAGCAGCGTAGAGGGGCTTCAGGGTAGGTTCAGAGTGGGCGACAATGAGCAGTTCTTC. Translating it yields CASSVEGLQGRFRVGDNEQFF.